This T cell receptor beta chain emerged from a study of technical replicates of blood from a few donors. TCRdb keeps only in-frame clones here, not all; method: immunoSEQ multiplex PCR. There are tens of thousands of clones in the sample; about 91% occur only once, and about 0.38% lies in the top ten. There are 15 residues in the CDR3. Germline V gives CDR1 MNHEY, CDR2 SVGAGI. Losses at the gene ends were 6 bases for V and 5 bases for J; bases not matched to a gene: 12. This rearrangement joins TRBV6-5 to TRBJ2-5, with 7 bases fitting TRBD2. The sequencing sample was made of T cells isolated from PBMCs. This receptor was taken from a human donor in good health. Some clones in this sample may be carry-over from other donors' samples. CDR3 DNA sequence: TGTGCCAGCAGAGACGTAGCGGGTGGGTACGAGACCCAGTACTTC. It translates to CASRDVAGGYETQYF.